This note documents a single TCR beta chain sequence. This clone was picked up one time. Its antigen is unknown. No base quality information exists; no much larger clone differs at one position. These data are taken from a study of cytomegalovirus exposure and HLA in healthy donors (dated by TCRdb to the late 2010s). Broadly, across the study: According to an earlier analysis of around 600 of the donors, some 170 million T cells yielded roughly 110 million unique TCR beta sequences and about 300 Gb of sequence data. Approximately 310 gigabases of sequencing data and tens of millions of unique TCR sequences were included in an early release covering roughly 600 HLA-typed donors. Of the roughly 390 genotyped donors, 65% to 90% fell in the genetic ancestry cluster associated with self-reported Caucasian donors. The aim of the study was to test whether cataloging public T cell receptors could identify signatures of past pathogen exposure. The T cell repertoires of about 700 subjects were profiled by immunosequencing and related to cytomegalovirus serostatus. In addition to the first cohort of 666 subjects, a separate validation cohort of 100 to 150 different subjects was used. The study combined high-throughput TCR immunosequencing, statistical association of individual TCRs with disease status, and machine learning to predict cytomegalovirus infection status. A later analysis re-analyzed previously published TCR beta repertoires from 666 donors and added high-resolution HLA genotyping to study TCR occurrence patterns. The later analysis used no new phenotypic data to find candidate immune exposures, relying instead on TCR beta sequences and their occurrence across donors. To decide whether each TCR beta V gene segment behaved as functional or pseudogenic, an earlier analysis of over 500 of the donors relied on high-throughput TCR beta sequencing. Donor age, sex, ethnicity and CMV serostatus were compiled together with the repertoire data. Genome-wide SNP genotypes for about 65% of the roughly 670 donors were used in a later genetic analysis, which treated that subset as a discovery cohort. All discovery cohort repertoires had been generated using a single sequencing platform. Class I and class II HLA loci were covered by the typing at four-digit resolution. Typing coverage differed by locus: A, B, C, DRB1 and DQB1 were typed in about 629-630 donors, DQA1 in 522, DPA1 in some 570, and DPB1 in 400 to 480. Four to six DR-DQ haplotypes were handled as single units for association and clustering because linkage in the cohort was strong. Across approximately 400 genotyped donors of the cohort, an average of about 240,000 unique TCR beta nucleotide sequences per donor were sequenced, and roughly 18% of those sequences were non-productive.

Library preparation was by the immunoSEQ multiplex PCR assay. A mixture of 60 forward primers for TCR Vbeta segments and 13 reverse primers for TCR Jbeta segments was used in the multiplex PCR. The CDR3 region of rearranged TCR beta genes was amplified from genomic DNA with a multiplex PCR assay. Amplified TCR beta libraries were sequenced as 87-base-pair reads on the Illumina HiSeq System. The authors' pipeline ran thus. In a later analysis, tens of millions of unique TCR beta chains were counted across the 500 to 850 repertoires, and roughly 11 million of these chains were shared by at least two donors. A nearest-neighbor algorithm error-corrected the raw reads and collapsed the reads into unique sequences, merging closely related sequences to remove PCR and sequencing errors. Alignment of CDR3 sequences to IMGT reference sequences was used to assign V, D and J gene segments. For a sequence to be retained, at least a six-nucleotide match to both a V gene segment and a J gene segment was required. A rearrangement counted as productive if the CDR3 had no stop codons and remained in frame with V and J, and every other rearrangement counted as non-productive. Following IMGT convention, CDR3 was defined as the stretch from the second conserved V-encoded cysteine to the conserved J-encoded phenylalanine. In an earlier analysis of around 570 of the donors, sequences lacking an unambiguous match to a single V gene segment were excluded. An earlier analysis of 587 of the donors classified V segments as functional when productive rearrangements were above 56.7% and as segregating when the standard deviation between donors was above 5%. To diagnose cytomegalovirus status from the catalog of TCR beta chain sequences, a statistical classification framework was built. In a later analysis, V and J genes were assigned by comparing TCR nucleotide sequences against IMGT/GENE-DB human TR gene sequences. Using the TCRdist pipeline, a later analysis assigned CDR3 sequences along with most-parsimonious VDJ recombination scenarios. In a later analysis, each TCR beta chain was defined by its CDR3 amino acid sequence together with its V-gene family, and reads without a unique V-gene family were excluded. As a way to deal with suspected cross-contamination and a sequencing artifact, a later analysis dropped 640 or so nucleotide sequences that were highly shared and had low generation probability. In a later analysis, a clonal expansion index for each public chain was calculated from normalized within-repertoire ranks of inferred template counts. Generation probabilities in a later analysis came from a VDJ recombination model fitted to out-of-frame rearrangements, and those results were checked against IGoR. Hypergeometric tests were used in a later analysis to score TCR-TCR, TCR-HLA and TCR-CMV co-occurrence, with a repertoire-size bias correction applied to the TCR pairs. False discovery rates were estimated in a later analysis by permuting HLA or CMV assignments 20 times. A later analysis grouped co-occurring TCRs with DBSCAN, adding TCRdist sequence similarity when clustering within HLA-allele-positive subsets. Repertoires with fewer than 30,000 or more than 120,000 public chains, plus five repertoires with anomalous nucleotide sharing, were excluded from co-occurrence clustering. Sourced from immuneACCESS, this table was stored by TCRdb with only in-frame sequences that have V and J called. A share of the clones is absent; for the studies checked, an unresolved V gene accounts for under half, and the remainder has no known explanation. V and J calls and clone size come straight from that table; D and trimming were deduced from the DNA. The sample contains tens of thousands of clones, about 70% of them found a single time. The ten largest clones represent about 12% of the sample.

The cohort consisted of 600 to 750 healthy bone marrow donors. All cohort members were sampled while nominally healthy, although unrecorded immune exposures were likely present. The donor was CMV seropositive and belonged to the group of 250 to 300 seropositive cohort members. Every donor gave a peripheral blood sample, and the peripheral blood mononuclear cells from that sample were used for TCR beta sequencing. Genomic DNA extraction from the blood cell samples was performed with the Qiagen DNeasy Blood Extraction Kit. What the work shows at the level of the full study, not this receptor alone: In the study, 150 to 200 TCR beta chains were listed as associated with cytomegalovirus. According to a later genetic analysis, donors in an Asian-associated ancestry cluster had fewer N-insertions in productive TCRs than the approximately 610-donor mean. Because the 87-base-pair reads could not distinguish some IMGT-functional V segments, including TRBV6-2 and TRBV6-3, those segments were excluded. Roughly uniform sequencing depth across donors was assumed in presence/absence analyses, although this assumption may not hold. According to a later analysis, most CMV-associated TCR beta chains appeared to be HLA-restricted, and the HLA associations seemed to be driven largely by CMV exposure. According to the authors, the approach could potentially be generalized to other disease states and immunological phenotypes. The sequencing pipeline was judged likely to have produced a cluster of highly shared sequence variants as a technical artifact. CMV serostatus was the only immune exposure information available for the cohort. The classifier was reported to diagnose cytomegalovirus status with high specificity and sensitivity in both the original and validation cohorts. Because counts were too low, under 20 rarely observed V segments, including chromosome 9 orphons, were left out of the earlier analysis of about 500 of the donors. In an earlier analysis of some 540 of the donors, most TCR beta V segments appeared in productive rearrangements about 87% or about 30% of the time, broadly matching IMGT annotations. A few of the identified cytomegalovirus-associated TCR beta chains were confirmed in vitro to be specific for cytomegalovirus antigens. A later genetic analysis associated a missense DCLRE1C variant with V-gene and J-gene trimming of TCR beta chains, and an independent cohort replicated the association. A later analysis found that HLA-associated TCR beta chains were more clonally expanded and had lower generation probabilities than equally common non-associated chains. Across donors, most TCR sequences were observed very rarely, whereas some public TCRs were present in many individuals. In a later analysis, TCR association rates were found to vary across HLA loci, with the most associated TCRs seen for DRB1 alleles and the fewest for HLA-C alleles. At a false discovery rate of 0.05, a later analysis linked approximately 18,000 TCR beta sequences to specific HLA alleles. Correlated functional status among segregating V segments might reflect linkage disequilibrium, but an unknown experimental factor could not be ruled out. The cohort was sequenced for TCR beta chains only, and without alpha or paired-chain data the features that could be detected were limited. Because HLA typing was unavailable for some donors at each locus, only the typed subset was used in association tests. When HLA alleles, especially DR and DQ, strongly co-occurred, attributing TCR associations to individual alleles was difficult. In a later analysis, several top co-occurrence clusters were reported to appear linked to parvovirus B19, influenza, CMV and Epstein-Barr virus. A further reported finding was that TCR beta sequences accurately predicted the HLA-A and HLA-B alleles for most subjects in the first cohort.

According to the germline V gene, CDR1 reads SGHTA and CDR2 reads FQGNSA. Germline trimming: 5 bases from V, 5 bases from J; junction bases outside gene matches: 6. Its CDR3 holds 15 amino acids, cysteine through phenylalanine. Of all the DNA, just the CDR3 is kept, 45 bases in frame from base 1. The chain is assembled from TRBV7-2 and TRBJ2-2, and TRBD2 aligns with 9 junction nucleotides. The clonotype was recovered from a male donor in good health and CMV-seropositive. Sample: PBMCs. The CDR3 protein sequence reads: CASSRSGRRTGELFF. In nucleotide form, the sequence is TGTGCCAGCAGCAGAAGCGGGAGGCGGACCGGGGAGCTGTTTTTT.